The TCR beta chain under discussion was sequenced for a study of OX40 agonist ivuxolimab in advanced cancers. About the study: Cancers in dose escalation were hepatocellular, melanoma, renal cell and head and neck. Antecedent anti-PD-1, anti-PD-L1 or anti-CTLA-4 therapy was permissible, with 40% having received some.

This CDR3 is built from 14 residues. CDR1 GTSNPN and CDR2 SVGIG come from the germline V gene (reference sequence). V lost 4 bases and J 2 bases, leaving 12 bases between the germline ends. Sequenced by immunoSEQ multiplex PCR; TCRdb stores in-frame clones only, minus some. This sample has under 85,000 clones; about 94% occur once, and the top ten carry roughly 21%. Study conclusions and caveats: In CD8+ T cells, expanded clones were on average more numerous than in CD4+.

As to this clone: Its antigen is not known.

Samples were taken at baseline and on day 1 of cycles 4 and 7. The specimen was CD4+ or CD8+ T cells sorted from blood, collected in a trial of the OX40 agonist ivuxolimab. The chain employs TRBV30 and TRBJ2-1; unclear D gene. The sequence came from an adult with an advanced solid tumor such as melanoma, head and neck, liver or kidney cancer. DNA of the CDR3: TGTGCCTGGAATGGGTTCGGTCCCTACAATGAGCAGTTCTTC. Its protein is CAWNGFGPYNEQFF.